These T cell receptor beta chains were read from a single sample in a study of CD8 T cells in Susac syndrome. MiXCR was run by TCRdb on the immunoSEQ multiplex PCR reads, yielding one entry per CDR3 protein. The table shows some 250,000 distinct CDR3 sequences, with approximately 95% occurring only once. Material: CD4+ T cells from PBMCs. These receptors came from a human donor with Susac syndrome. Each CDR3 is given without its conserved first and last residue. Each record gives: V gene, J gene, CDR3 protein.

TRBV27	TRBJ1-2	ASSYGTGGAYGYT
TRBV12-5	TRBJ2-6	ASGQRGQGAQGANVLT
TRBV5-4	TRBJ2-7	ASSWDYAWGYEQY
TRBV15	TRBJ2-1	ATSRDRADQQF
TRBV7-8	TRBJ1-2	ASSPGRFNYGYT
TRBV3-1	TRBJ1-5	ASSQDRFQPQH
TRBV30	TRBJ1-2	AWSALTNYGYT
TRBV6-1	TRBJ1-1	ASSELEGFPPEAF
TRBV20-1	TRBJ2-7	SAARQGALGPSYEQY
TRBV7-3	TRBJ2-7	ASSNAGGAVQY
TRBV28	TRBJ2-5	ASSFLRGSGQKAETQY
TRBV20-1	TRBJ2-2	SAVPTGVNTGELF
TRBV18	TRBJ1-2	ASSPSSDLRYGYT
TRBV15	TRBJ2-7	ATSRRTAGTASHGQY
TRBV29-1	TRBJ1-2	SAPTGNYGYT
TRBV20-1	TRBJ2-4	SARDYDPGDLLAKNIQY
TRBV11-2	TRBJ2-7	ASSTRLAGSYEQY
TRBV5-4	TRBJ2-5	ASSPRLAAGAETQY
TRBV5-1	TRBJ1-5	ASSLAGSKAQPQH
TRBV7-9	TRBJ1-3	AGRQNSGNTIY
TRBV4-2	TRBJ1-2	ASSQDRPGGSYTSYGYT
TRBV5-4	TRBJ2-5	ASSGTGPQTQY
TRBV9	TRBJ2-1	ASSANRGTSYNEQF
TRBV5-1	TRBJ2-3	ASHILPGGFDTQY
TRBV18	TRBJ1-5	ASSPQDVGPQH
TRBV28	TRBJ1-5	ASTIFSRVWPQH
TRBV20-1	TRBJ1-5	SARQGDSNQPQH
TRBV5-1	TRBJ2-2	ASSLTYRGRPAGELF
TRBV7-9	TRBJ2-7	ASSLELAGAGSYEQY
TRBV11-2	TRBJ2-4	ASSLGAPGTGVLAKNIQY
TRBV20-1	TRBJ2-4	SARWTSKGIQY
TRBV3-1	TRBJ2-7	ASSQGLAGIEQY
TRBV7-2	TRBJ2-3	ASSLAVGTDTQY
TRBV5-1	TRBJ2-2	ASSLGQTNTGELF
TRBV7-3	TRBJ2-6	ASSLLAANGANVLT
TRBV12-3/TRBV12-4	TRBJ2-5	ASSFPGGSRGTQY
TRBV29-1	TRBJ2-5	SVAHRQETQY
TRBV15	TRBJ2-7	ATSRPGQGFLYEQY
TRBV3-1	TRBJ2-2	ASSNSNTGELF
TRBV14	TRBJ2-5	ASSRHPEQGGETQY
TRBV29-1	TRBJ2-5	SVARVDQETQY
TRBV19	TRBJ2-3	SAGGGGAMADTQY
TRBV20-1	TRBJ2-1	SASPPGGSHEQF
TRBV15	TRBJ1-2	ATSRQGQGYGYT
TRBV5-1	TRBJ1-1	ASSSQGAGNTEAF
TRBV20-1	TRBJ1-5	SATALDNQPQH
TRBV7-9	TRBJ2-6	ASGGAANVLT
TRBV11-2	TRBJ2-7	ASSWGGRAYEQY
TRBV28	TRBJ2-1	ASSQGPHNEQF
TRBV11-1	TRBJ2-1	ASSDTPRTRGRI
TRBV3-1	TRBJ1-2	ASSQGEGGYT
TRBV20-1	TRBJ2-7	SARTRLAGVDEQY